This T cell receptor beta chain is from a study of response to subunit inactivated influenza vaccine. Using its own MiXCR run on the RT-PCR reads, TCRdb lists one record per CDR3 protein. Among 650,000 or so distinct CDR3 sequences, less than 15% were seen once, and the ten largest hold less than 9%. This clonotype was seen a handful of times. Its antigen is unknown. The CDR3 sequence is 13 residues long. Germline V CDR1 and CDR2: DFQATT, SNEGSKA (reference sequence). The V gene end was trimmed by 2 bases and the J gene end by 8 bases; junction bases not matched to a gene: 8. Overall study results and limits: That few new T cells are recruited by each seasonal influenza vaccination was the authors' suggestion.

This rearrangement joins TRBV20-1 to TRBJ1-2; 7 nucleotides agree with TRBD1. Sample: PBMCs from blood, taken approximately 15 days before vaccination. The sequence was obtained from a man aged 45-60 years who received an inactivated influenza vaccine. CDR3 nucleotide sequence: TGCAGTGCTAGAATACAGGGGCTGGGGGGCTACACCTTC. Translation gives CSARIQGLGGYTF.